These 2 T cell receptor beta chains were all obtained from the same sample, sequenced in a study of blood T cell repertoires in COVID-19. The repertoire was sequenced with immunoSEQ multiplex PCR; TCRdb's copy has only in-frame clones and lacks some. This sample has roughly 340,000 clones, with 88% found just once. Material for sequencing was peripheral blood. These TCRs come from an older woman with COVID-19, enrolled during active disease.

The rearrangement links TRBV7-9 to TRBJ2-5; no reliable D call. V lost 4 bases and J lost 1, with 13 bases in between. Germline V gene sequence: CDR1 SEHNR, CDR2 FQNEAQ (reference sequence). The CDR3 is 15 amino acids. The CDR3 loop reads CASSSQHEPQETQYF. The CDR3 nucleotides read TGTGCCAGCAGCTCACAGCATGAGCCCCAAGAGACCCAGTACTTC.

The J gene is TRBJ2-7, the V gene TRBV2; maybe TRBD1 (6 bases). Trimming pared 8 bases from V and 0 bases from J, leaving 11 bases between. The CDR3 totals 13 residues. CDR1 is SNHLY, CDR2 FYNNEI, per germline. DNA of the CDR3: TGTGCCAGCGGGGACATATACTCCTACGAGCAGTACTTC. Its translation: CASGDIYSYEQYF. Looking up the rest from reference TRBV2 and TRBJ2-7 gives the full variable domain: EPEVTQTPSHQVTQMGQEVILRCVPISNHLYFYWYRQILGQKVEFLVSFYNNEISEKSEIFDDQFSVERPDGSNFTLKIRSTKLEDSAMYFCASGDIYSYEQYFGPGTRLTVT.